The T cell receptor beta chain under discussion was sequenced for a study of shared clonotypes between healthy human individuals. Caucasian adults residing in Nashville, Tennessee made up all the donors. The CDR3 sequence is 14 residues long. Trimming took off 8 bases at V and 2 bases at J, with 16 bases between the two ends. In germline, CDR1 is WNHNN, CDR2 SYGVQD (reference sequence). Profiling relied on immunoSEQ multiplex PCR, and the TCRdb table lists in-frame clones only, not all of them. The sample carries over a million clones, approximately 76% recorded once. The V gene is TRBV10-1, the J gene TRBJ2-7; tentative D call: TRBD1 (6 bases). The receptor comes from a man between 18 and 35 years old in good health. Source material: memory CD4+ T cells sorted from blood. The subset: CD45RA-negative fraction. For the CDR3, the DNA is TGCGCCAGCGCCCAGGGGAGCAGGGCCTACGAGCAGTACTTC. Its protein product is CASAQGSRAYEQYF.